This T cell receptor beta chain was observed in a study of cytomegalovirus exposure and HLA in healthy donors (dated by TCRdb to the late 2010s). General notes on the study: In an earlier analysis of approximately 500 of the donors, approximately 300 Gb of sequence data and approximately 120 million unique TCR beta sequences from 150 million to 200 million T cells were reported. Roughly 300 gigabases of sequencing data and approximately 93 million unique TCR sequences were included in an early release covering roughly 600 HLA-typed donors. Among the roughly 380 genotyped donors, under 90% belonged to the genetic ancestry cluster associated with self-reported Caucasian donors. The aim of the study was to test whether cataloging public T cell receptors could identify signatures of past pathogen exposure. The study used immunosequencing to profile the T cell repertoires of several hundred subjects and linked those repertoires to cytomegalovirus serostatus. Besides the first cohort of about 730 subjects, a separate validation cohort made up of roughly 120 different subjects was used. High-throughput TCR immunosequencing, statistical association of individual TCRs with disease status, and machine learning were combined to predict cytomegalovirus infection status. A later analysis re-examined previously published TCR beta repertoires from around 670 donors and added high-resolution HLA genotyping to investigate patterns of TCR occurrence. In the later analysis, no new phenotypic data were used to find candidate immune exposures; instead, reliance was placed on TCR beta sequences and their occurrence across donors. In an earlier analysis of 550 to 700 of the donors, high-throughput TCR beta sequencing was used to judge whether each TCR beta V gene segment behaved as functional or pseudogenic. Alongside the repertoire data, information on donor age, sex, ethnicity and CMV serostatus was compiled. Genome-wide SNP genotypes for about 55% of the roughly 670 donors were used in a later genetic analysis, which treated that subset as a discovery cohort. Every discovery cohort repertoire had been produced on one sequencing platform. Class I and class II HLA loci were covered by the typing at four-digit resolution. Typing coverage differed by locus: A, B, C, DRB1 and DQB1 were typed in about 620-640 donors, DQA1 in 522, DPA1 in around 600, and DPB1 in just under 480. Roughly 5 DR-DQ haplotypes were handled as single units for association and clustering, since linkage in the cohort was strong. Among 300 to 500 genotyped donors of the cohort, an average of about 240,000 unique TCR beta nucleotide sequences was sequenced per donor, of which approximately 19% were non-productive. Beyond this particular receptor, the publication reports: Roughly uniform sequencing depth across donors was assumed in presence/absence analyses, although this assumption may not hold. In a later analysis, the rate of TCR association differed among HLA loci, with DRB1 alleles having the most associated TCRs and HLA-C alleles having the fewest. In an earlier analysis of under 600 of the donors, most TCR beta V segments were observed in productive rearrangements about 87% or about 30% of the time, broadly matching IMGT annotations. V-gene and J-gene trimming of TCR beta chains was associated with a missense DCLRE1C variant in a later genetic analysis, and the association was replicated in an independent cohort. The earlier analysis of approximately 590 of the donors excluded around 17 rarely observed V segments, including chromosome 9 orphons, because counts were too low. In a later analysis, HLA-associated TCR beta chains were found to be more clonally expanded and to have lower generation probabilities than equally common non-associated chains. Most TCR sequences were observed very rarely across donors, whereas some public TCRs were present in many individuals. In the study, some 180 TCR beta chains were listed as associated with cytomegalovirus. The authors suggested that the approach could potentially be generalized to other disease states and immunological phenotypes. A group of highly shared sequence variants was considered likely to be a technical artifact of the sequencing pipeline. The only immune exposure information available for the cohort was CMV serostatus. A further reported finding was that TCR beta sequences accurately predicted the HLA-A and HLA-B alleles for most subjects in the first cohort. Strong co-occurrence of HLA alleles, especially DR and DQ, made assigning TCR associations to individual alleles difficult. Because HLA typing was missing for some donors at each locus, association tests included only the typed subset. Correlated functional status among segregating V segments might be attributable to linkage disequilibrium, but an unknown experimental factor could not be ruled out. In a later analysis, most CMV-associated TCR beta chains were found to appear HLA-restricted, with HLA associations seemingly driven largely by CMV exposure. In vitro tests confirmed that a few of the cytomegalovirus-associated TCR beta chains recognize cytomegalovirus antigens. At a false discovery rate of 0.05, a later analysis linked some 18,000 TCR beta sequences to specific HLA alleles. In this cohort, only TCR beta chains were sequenced, and detectable features were limited by the absence of alpha or paired-chain data. Some IMGT-functional V segments, including TRBV6-2 and TRBV6-3, could not be distinguished by the 87-base-pair reads and were therefore excluded. The classifier was reported to diagnose cytomegalovirus status with high specificity and sensitivity in both the original and validation cohorts. In a later analysis, several top co-occurrence clusters were reported to appear linked to parvovirus B19, influenza, CMV and Epstein-Barr virus. Compared with the 666-donor mean, donors in an Asian-associated ancestry cluster had fewer N-insertions in productive TCRs, according to a later genetic analysis.

This clone was detected only a few times. What this receptor recognizes is not known. No base qualities exist here, and no much larger clone lies one base off it. The cohort consisted of 600 to 750 healthy bone marrow donors. At the time of sampling, all cohort members were nominally healthy, though unrecorded immune exposures were likely present. The donor tested CMV seronegative, placing the donor among the 350 or so seronegative members of the cohort. A peripheral blood sample was provided by each donor, and peripheral blood mononuclear cells were used for TCR beta sequencing. Genomic DNA was extracted from the blood cell samples with the Qiagen DNeasy Blood Extraction Kit. Relative to germline, V is missing 0 bases and J is missing 8 bases, with 5 bases of the junction outside any gene match. CDR1 SGDLS and CDR2 YYNGEE were looked up in the germline V gene. The CDR3, from cysteine to phenylalanine, totals 15 residues. Only the CDR3 DNA stays, 45 bases, in frame from base 1.

The library relied on the immunoSEQ multiplex PCR assay. A mixture of 60 forward primers for TCR Vbeta segments and 13 reverse primers for TCR Jbeta segments was used in the multiplex PCR. The CDR3 region of rearranged TCR beta genes was amplified from genomic DNA by a multiplex PCR assay. The Illumina HiSeq System was used to sequence the amplified TCR beta libraries as 87-base-pair reads. On the authors' methods: In a later analysis, around 80 million unique TCR beta chains were counted across the 650 to 700 repertoires, and around 10 million of these chains were shared by at least two donors. Raw reads were error-corrected and collapsed into unique sequences by a nearest-neighbor algorithm in which closely related sequences were merged to remove PCR and sequencing errors. V, D and J gene segments were assigned by aligning CDR3 sequences to IMGT reference sequences. For a sequence to be retained, a match of at least six nucleotides to both a V gene segment and a J gene segment was required. Rearrangements were called productive when the CDR3 lacked stop codons and stayed in frame with V and J; all others were non-productive. CDR3 was defined according to IMGT convention as the region running from the second conserved V-encoded cysteine to the conserved J-encoded phenylalanine. In an earlier analysis of around 570 of the donors, sequences lacking an unambiguous match to a single V gene segment were excluded. In an earlier analysis of a few hundred of the donors, V segments were called functional above 56.7% productive rearrangements and were called segregating when the between-donor standard deviation exceeded 5%. A statistical classification framework was built to diagnose cytomegalovirus status from the catalog of TCR beta chain sequences. In a later analysis, V and J genes were assigned by comparing TCR nucleotide sequences against IMGT/GENE-DB human TR gene sequences. A later analysis assigned CDR3 sequences and most-parsimonious VDJ recombination scenarios with the TCRdist pipeline. In a later analysis, each TCR beta chain was defined by its CDR3 amino acid sequence together with its V-gene family, and reads lacking a unique V-gene family were excluded. In a later analysis, around 600 highly shared, low-generation-probability nucleotide sequences were removed to address suspected cross-contamination and a sequencing artifact. A later analysis calculated a clonal expansion index for each public chain from normalized within-repertoire ranks of inferred template counts. In a later analysis, generation probabilities were computed with a VDJ recombination model fitted to out-of-frame rearrangements, and the resulting probabilities were checked against IGoR. A later analysis scored TCR-TCR, TCR-HLA and TCR-CMV co-occurrence with hypergeometric tests, applying a repertoire-size bias correction to TCR pairs. In a later analysis, false discovery rates were estimated by permuting HLA or CMV assignments 20 times. In a later analysis, co-occurring TCRs were grouped with DBSCAN, and TCRdist sequence similarity was added when clustering was performed within HLA-allele-positive subsets. Co-occurrence clustering excluded repertoires with fewer than 30,000 or more than 120,000 public chains, plus five with anomalous nucleotide sharing. TCRdb's version of the immuneACCESS table is confined to in-frame rearrangements and falls short of the full clone set. An unresolved V gene accounts for under half of the shortfall where checked; the remainder is of unknown origin. The DNA was the basis for D and trimming; V, J and clone size are from that table. Recorded for this sample are around 80,000 clones; 78% of them occurred a single time. Jointly, the top ten make up around 1.5% of the sample.

Sequencing used PBMCs. The TCR comes from a man between 40 and 49 years old in good health and CMV-seronegative. Rearrangement joined TRBV9 to TRBJ1-6, and TRBD1 aligns with 7 junction nucleotides. The CDR3 is CASSVDSGGYSPLHF. The DNA sequence follows: TGTGCCAGCAGCGTAGATTCAGGGGGTTATTCACCCCTCCACTTT.